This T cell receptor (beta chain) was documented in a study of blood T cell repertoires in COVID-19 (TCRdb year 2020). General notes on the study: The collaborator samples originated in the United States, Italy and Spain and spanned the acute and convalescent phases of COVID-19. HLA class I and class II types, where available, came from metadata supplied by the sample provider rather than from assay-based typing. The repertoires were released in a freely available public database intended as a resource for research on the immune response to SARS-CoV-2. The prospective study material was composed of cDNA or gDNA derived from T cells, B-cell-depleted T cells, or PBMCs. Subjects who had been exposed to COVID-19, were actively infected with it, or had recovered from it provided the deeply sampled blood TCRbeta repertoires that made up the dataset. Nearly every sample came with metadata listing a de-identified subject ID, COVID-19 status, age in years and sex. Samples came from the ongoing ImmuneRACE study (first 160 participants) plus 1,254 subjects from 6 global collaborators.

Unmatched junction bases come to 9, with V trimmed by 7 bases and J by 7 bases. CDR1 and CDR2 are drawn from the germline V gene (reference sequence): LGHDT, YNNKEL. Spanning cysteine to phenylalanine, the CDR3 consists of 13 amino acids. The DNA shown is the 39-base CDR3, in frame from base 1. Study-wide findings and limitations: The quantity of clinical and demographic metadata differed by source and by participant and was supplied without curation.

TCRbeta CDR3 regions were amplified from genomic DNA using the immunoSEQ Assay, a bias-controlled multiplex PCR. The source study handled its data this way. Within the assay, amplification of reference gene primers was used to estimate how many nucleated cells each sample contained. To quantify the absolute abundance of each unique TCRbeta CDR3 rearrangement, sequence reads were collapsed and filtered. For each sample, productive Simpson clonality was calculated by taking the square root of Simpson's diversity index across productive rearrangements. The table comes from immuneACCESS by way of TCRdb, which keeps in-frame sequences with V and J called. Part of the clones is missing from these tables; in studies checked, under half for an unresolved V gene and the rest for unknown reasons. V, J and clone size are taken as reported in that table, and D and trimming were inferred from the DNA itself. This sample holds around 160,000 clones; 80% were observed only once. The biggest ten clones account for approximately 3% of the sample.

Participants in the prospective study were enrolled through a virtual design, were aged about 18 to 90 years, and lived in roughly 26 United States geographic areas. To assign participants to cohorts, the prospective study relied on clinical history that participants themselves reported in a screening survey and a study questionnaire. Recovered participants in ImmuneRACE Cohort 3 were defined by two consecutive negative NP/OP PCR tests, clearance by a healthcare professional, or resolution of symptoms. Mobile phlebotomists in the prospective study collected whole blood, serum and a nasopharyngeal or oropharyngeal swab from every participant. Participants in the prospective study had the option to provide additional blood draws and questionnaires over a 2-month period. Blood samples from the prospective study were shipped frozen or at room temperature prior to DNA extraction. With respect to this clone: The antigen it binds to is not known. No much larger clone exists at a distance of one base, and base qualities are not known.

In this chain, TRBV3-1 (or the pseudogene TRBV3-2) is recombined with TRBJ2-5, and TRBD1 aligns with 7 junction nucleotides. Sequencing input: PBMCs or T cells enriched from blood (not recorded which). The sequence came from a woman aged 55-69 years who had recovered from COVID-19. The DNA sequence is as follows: TGTGCCAGCACCCGGACAGGCGAGCGGACCCAGTACTTC. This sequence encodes CASTRTGERTQYF.